This is a list of T cell receptor beta chains from one sample in a study of blood T cell repertoires in COVID-19. Only in-frame clones appear in the TCRdb table, and some are missing; sequencing was by immunoSEQ multiplex PCR. Found here are tens of thousands of clones, more than 75% of them singletons; the top ten hold 28%. Sequencing was performed on peripheral blood. The origin of the receptors is a woman aged 80 or over with active or convalescent COVID-19. Each CDR3 is given with its conserved first and last residue. Fields, in order: V gene, J gene, CDR3 protein.

>TRBV7-2|TRBJ1-3
CASSRKGQGLNTIYF
>TRBV6-2/TRBV6-3|TRBJ2-7
CATSGTGSYEQYF
>TRBV29-1|TRBJ2-5
CSVGSGGQETQYF
>TRBV4-2|TRBJ2-3
CASSQRNSGGGADTQYF
>TRBV2|TRBJ2-7
CASRGQAYEQYF
>TRBV3-1/TRBV3-2|TRBJ2-2
CASKGAGELFF
>TRBV12-3/TRBV12-4|TRBJ2-5
CASSVIQETQYF
>TRBV9|TRBJ2-3
CASSVVSSDTQYF
>TRBV6-4|TRBJ2-5
CASSPSAGEETQYF
>TRBV4-1|TRBJ2-3
CASSQEGSPGDTQYF
>TRBV5-1|TRBJ2-3
CASSTTSGGALSTDTQYF
>TRBV5-1|TRBJ1-4
CASSLGDRDNEKLFF
>TRBV5-1|TRBJ1-5
CASSLDSHQPQHF
>TRBV30|TRBJ1-3
CAWSSVSGNTIYF
>TRBV4-3|TRBJ2-1
CASSRRPGGDEQFF
>TRBV7-8|TRBJ1-5
CASSDDRGRDQPQHF
>TRBV7-2|TRBJ2-2
CASSLDVDTGELFF
>TRBV6-4|TRBJ1-3
CASSDFSSGNTIYF
>TRBV3-1/TRBV3-2|TRBJ1-1
CASSQEAPEGETEAFF
>TRBV5-1|TRBJ2-5
CASSFRPTGGETQYF
>TRBV6-5|TRBJ2-7
CASTPLVEQYF
>TRBV11-2|TRBJ2-3
CASSLSGDTDTQYF
>TRBV4-1|TRBJ2-3
CASSQEGGYGTDTQYF
>TRBV5-1|TRBJ2-2
CASSFRDSYTGELFF
>TRBV4-3|TRBJ1-5
CASSQGQGLEPQHF
>TRBV5-1|TRBJ2-7
CASSRNNFDSAYEQYF
>TRBV11-2|TRBJ1-4
CASSLVGAGANEKLFF
>TRBV23-1|TRBJ2-3
CASSQILAYSTDTQYF
>TRBV6-1|TRBJ2-2
CASREAGGPNTGELFF
>TRBV7-2|TRBJ1-1
CASSLGQGARNTEAFF
>TRBV19|TRBJ2-5
CASSLRTGNAKTQYF
>TRBV30|TRBJ1-4
CAWTGGRAEKLFF
>TRBV28|TRBJ1-2
CASRKQGRARSYTF
>TRBV5-6|TRBJ2-1
CASSRNTGGAINEQFF
>TRBV24-1|TRBJ2-2
CATSDLTSGGTGELFF
>TRBV6-6|TRBJ2-3
CASRQGTGRTDTQYF
>TRBV5-1|TRBJ1-3
CASSPDLRDRARGTIYF
>TRBV27|TRBJ2-7
CASSLLRAGGPYEQYF
>TRBV7-8|TRBJ1-2
CASSLDVEGANYGYTF
>TRBV11-3|TRBJ1-2
CASSLEVGAGGRRRERGYTF
>TRBV27|TRBJ2-5
CASSLSWGSETQYF
>TRBV28|TRBJ1-2
CASSLQGQGGYGYTF
>TRBV11-2|TRBJ1-6
CASSSSTDPISYNSPLHF
>TRBV30|TRBJ1-4
CAWSVYAVTNEKLFF
>TRBV6-4|TRBJ2-2
CASASGATTGELFF
>TRBV5-1|TRBJ1-2
CASSLPKGGQDYGYTF
>TRBV2|TRBJ1-1
CASCWGPLDEAFF
>TRBV6-5|TRBJ1-4
CASSSSGTGLKLFF
>TRBV12-3/TRBV12-4|TRBJ1-2
CASSLVLTYGYTF
>TRBV5-6|TRBJ2-2
CASSSPGGVGELFF
>TRBV6-5|TRBJ2-2
CASSYRAGTGELFF
>TRBV6-5|TRBJ1-1
CASSRDRDTEAFF
>TRBV5-1|TRBJ2-7
CASSQQVNYEQYF
>TRBV20-1|TRBJ1-2
CSAGQGLGYTF
>TRBV7-2|TRBJ1-1
CASSFPERDSRTEAFF
>TRBV5-5|TRBJ2-7
CASSLAGVRGEQYF
>TRBV5-4|TRBJ2-7
CASRQGQTGDEQYF